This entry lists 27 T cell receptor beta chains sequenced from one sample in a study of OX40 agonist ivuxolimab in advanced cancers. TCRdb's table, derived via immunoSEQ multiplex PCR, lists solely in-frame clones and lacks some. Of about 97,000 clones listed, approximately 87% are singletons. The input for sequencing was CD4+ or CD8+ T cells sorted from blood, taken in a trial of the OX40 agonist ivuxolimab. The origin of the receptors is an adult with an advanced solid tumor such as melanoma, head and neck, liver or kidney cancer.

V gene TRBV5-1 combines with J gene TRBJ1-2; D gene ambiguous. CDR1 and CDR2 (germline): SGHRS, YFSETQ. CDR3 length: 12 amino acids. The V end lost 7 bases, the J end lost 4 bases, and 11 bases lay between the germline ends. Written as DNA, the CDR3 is TGCGCCAGCGGCCACACGCGCTATGGCTACACCTTC. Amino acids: CASGHTRYGYTF.

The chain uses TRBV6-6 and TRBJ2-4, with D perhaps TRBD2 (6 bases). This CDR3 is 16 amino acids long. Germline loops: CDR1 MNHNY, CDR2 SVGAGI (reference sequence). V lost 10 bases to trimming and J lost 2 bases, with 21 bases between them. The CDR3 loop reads CATYPRLAISKNIQYF. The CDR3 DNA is TGTGCCACCTACCCAAGGCTAGCGATTTCCAAAAACATTCAGTACTTC.

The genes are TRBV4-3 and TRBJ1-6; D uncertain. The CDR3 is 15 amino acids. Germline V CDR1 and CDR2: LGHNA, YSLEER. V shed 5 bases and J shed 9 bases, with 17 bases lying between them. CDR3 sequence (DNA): TGCGCCAGCAGCACCCATACTAACGAAGTTTCACCCCTCCACTTT. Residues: CASSTHTNEVSPLHF.

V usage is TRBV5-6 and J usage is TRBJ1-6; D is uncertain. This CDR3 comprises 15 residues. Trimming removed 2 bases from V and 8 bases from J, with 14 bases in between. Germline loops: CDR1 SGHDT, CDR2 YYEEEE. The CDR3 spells CASSFGPPRDSPLHF. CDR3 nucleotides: TGTGCCAGCAGCTTCGGTCCCCCGAGGGATTCACCCCTCCACTTT.

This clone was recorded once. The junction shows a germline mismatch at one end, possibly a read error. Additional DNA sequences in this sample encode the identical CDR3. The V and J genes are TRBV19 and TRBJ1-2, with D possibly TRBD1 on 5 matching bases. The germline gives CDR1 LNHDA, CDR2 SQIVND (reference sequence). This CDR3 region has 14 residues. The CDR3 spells CASSIVGEGYGYTF. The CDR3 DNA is TGTGCCAGCAGTATAGTGGGGGAAGGCTATGGCTACACCTTC.

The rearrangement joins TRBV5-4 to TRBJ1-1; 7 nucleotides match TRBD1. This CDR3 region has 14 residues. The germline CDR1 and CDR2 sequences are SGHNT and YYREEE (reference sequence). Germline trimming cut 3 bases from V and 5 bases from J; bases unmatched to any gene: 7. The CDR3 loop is CASSSGGKETEAFF. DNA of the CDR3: TGTGCCAGCAGCTCAGGGGGTAAGGAGACTGAAGCTTTCTTT.

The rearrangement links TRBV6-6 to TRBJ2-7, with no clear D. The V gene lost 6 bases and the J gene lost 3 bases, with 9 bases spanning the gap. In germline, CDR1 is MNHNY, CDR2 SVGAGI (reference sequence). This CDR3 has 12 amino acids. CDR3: CASRLTIYEQYF. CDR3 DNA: TGTGCCAGCAGACTGACCATCTACGAGCAGTACTTC.

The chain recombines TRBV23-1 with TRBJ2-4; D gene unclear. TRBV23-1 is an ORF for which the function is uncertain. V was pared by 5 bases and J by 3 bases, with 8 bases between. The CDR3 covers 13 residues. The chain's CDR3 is CASSSPDKNIQYF. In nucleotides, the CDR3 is TGCGCCAGCAGTTCCCCGGACAAAAACATTCAGTACTTC.

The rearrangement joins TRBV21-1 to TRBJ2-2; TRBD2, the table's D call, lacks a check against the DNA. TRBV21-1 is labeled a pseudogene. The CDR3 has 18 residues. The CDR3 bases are TGTGCCAGCAGCAAAGGTGATAGCGGGGGGACGAACACCGGGGAGCTGTTTTTT. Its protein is CASSKGDSGGTNTGELFF.

CDR3 DNA: TGTGCCAGTTCAGAGGGCTATGGCTACACCTTC. Its translation: CASSEGYGYTF. The chain couples TRBV9 to TRBJ1-2; D gene ambiguous. Looked up from germline, CDR1 is SGDLS and CDR2 is YYNGEE. V was trimmed by 8 bases and J by 4 bases, leaving 9 bases between them. This CDR3 region has 11 residues.

The DNA for the CDR3 is TGTGCCAGTACCCCGGACCCTTATAGCAATCAGCCCCAGCATTTT. The encoded protein is CASTPDPYSNQPQHF. The J gene is TRBJ1-5, the V gene TRBV19; D gene ambiguous. CDR3 length: 15 residues. V was clipped by 7 bases and J by 0 bases, with 13 bases between them. CDR1 is LNHDA, CDR2 SQIVND, per germline (reference sequence).

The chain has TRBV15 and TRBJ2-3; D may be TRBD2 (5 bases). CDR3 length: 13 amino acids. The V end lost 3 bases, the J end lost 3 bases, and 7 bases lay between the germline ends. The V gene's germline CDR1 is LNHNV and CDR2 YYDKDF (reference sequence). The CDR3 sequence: CATSRVATDTQYF. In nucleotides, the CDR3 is TGTGCCACCAGCAGGGTAGCGACAGATACGCAGTATTTT.

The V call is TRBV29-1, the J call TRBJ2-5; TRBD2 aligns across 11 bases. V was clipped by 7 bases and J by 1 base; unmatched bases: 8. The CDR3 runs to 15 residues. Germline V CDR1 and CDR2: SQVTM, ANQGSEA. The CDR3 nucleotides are TGCAGCGCCCGTTCCGGACTAGCGGGCCAAGAGACCCAGTACTTC. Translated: CSARSGLAGQETQYF.

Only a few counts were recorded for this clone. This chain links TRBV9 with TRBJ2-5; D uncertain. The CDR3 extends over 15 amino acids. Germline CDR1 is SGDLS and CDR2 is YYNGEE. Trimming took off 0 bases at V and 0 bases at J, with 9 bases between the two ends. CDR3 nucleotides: TGTGCCAGCAGCGTAGAAGGGTACCACCAAGAGACCCAGTACTTC. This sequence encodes CASSVEGYHQETQYF.

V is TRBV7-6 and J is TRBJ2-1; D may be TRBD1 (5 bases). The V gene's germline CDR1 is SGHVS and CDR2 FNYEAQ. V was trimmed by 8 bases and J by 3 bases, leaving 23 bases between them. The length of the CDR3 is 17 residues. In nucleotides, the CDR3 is TGTGCCAGCGGATTTAGTGGAAGGGGAACCTACTACAATGAGCAGTTCTTC. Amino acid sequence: CASGFSGRGTYYNEQFF. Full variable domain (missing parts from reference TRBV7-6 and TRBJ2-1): GAGVSQSPRYKVTKRGQDVALRCDPISGHVSLYWYRQALGQGPEFLTYFNYEAQQDKSGLPNDRFSAERPEGSISTLTIQRTEQRDSAMYRCASGFSGRGTYYNEQFFGPGTRLTVL.

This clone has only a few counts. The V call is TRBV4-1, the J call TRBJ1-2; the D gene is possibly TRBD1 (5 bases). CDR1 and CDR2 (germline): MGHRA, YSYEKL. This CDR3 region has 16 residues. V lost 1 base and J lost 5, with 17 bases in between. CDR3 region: CASSQVPGTNPYGYTF. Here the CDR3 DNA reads TGCGCCAGCAGCCAAGTGCCAGGGACTAATCCGTATGGCTACACCTTC.

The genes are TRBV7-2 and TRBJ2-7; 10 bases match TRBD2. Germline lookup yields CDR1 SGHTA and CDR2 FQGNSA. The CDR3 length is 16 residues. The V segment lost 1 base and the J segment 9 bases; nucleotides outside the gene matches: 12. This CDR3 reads CASSLDRLAGERAQYF. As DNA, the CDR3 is TGTGCCAGCAGCTTAGACAGACTAGCGGGCGAACGCGCGCAGTACTTC.

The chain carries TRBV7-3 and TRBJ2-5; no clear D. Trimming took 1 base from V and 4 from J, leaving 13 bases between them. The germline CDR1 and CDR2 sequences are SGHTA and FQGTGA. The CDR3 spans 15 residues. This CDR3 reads CASSLKFGRRETQYF. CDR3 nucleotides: TGTGCCAGCAGCTTAAAATTTGGGCGAAGAGAGACCCAGTACTTC. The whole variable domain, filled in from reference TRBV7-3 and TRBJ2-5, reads GAGVSQTPSNKVTEKGKYVELRCDPISGHTALYWYRQSLGQGPEFLIYFQGTGAADDSGLPNDRFFAVRPEGSVSTLKIQRTERGDSAVYLCASSLKFGRRETQYFGPGTRLLVL.

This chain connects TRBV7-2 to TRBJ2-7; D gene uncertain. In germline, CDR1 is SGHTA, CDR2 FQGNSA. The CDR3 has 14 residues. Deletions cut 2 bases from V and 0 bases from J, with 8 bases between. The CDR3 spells CASSLLGGSYEQYF. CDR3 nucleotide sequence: TGTGCCAGCAGCTTACTGGGTGGCTCCTACGAGCAGTACTTC.

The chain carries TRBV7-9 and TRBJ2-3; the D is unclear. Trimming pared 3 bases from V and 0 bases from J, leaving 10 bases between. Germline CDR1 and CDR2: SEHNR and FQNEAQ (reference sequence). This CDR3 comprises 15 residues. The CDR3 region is CASSFMQTSTDTQYF. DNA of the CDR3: TGTGCCAGCAGCTTTATGCAGACTAGCACAGATACGCAGTATTTT.

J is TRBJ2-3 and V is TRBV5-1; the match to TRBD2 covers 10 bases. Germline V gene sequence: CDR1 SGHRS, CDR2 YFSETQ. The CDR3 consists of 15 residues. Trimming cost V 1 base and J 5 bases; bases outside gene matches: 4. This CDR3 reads CASSLSGGAGDTQYF. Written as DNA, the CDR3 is TGCGCCAGCAGCTTGAGCGGGGGGGCAGGAGATACGCAGTATTTT.

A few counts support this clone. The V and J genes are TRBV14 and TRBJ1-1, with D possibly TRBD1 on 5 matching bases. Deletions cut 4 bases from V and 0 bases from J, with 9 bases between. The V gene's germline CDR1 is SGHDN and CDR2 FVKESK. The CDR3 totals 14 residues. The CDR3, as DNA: TGTGCCAGCAGCCTGGCAGGGTTGAACACTGAAGCTTTCTTT. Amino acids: CASSLAGLNTEAFF.

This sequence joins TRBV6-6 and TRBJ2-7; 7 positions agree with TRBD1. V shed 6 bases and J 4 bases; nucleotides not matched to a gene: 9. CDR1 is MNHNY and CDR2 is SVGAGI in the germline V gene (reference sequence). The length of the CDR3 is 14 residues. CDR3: CASRARDSPYEQYF. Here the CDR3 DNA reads TGTGCCAGCAGGGCCCGGGACAGCCCATACGAGCAGTACTTC.

The CDR3 protein is CAWSLTGWRSAYNEQFF. Written as DNA, the CDR3 is TGTGCCTGGAGTCTTACAGGGTGGAGGTCAGCCTACAATGAGCAGTTCTTC. The chain is built from TRBV30 and TRBJ2-1, with D possibly TRBD1 on 6 matching bases. The CDR3 sequence is 17 residues long. V lost 2 bases to trimming and J lost 2 bases, with 19 bases between them. Germline V gives CDR1 GTSNPN, CDR2 SVGIG (reference sequence).

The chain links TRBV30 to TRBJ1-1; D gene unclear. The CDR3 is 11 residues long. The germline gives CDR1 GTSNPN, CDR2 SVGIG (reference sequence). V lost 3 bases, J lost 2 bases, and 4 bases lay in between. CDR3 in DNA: TGTGCCTGGAGCCGTAACACTGAAGCTTTCTTT. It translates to CAWSRNTEAFF.

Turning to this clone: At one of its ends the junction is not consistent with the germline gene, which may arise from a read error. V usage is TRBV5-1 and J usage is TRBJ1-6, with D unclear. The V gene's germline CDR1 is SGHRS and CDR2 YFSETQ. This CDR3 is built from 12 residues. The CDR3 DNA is TGTGCCAGCAGCTTGTATAATTCACCCCTCCACTTT. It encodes CASSLYNSPLHF. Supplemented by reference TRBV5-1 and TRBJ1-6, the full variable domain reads KAGVTQTPRYLIKTRGQQVTLSCSPISGHRSVSWYQQTPGQGLQFLFEYFSETQRNKGNFPGRFSGRQFSNSRSEMNVSTLELGDSALYLCASSLYNSPLHFGNGTRLTVT.

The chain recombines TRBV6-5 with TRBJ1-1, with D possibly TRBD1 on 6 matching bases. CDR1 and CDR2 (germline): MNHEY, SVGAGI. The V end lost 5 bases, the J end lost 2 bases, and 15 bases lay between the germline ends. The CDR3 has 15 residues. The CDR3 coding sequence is TGTGCCAGCAGTGCTCTCAGGGGCGATAACACTGAAGCTTTCTTT. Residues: CASSALRGDNTEAFF.